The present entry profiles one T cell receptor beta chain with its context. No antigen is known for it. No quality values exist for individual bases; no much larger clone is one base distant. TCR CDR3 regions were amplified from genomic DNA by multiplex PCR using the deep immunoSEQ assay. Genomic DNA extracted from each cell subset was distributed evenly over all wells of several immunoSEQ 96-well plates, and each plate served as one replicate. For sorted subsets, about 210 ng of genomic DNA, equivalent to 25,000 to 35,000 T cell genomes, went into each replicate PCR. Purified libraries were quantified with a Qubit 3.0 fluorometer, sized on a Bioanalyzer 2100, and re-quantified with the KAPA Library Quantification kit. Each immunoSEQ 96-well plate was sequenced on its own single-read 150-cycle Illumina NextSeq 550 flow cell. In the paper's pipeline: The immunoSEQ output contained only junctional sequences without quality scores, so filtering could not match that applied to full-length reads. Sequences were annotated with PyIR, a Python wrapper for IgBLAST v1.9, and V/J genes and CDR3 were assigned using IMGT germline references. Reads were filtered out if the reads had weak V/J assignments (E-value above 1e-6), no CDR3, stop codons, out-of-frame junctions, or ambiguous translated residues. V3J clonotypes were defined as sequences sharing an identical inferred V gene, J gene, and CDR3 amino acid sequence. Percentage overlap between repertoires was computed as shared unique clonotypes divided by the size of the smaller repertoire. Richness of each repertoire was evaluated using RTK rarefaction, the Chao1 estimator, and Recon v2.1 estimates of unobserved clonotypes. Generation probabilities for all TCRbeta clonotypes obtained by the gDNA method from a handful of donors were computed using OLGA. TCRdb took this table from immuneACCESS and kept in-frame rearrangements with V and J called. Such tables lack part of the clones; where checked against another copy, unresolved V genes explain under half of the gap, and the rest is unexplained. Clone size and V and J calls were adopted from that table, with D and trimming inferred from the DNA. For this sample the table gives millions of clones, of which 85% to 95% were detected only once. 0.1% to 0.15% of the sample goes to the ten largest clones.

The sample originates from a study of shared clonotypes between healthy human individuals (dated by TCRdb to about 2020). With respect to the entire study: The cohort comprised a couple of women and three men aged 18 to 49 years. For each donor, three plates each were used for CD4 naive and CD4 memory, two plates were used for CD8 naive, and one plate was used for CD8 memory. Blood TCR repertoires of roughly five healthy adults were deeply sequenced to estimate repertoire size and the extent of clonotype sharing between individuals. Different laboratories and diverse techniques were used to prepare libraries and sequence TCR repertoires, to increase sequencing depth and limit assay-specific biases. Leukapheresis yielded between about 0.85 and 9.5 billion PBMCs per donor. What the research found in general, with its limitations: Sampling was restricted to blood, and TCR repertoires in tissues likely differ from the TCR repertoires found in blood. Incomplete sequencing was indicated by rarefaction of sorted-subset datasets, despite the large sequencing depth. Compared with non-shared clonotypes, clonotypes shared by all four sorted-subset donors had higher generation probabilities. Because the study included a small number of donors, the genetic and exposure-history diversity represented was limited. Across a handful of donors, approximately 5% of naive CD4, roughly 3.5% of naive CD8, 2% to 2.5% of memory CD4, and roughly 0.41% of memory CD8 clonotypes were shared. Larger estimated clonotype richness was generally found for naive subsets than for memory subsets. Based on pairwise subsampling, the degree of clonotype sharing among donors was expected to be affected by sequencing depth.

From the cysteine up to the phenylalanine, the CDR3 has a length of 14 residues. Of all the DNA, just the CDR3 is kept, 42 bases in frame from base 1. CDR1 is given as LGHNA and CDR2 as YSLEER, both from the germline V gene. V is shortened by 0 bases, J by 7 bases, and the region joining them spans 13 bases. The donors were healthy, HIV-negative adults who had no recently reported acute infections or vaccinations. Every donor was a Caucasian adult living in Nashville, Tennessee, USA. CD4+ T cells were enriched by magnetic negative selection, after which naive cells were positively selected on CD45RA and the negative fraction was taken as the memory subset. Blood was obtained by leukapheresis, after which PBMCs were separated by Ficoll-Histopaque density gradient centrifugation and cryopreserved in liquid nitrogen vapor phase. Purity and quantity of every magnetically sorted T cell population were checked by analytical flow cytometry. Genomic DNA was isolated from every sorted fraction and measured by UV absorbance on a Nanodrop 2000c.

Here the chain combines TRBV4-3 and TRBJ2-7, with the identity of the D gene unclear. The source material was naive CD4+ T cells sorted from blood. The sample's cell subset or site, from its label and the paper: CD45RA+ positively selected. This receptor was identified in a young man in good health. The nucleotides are TGCGCCAGCAGCCAAGACTTGGGTGCCCGAGAGCAGTACTTC. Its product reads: CASSQDLGAREQYF.